The T cell receptor (beta chain) described here comes from a study of vaccination and CD4 T cells after COVID-19. Overall study: The authors used overlapping spike peptides from SARS-CoV-2, HCoV-NL63, HCoV-OC43 and HCoV-229E to stimulate cells. Study-wide results and caveats: Convalescent patients showed a median approximately 89% of reactive clones that were seen only post-vaccination. Median numbers of SARS-CoV-2-reactive clonotypes increased from roughly 19 to 38 (not a significant change).

The treatment: approximately 10-day PBMC culture with coronavirus spike peptide pools or control peptides (ViraFEST assay). This CDR3 is built from 15 residues. V shed 3 bases, J shed 3 bases, and the junction held 8 bases outside the gene matches. Germline loops: CDR1 MDHEN, CDR2 SYDVKM. The assay that was used to sequence DNA from cultured CD4+ T cells was the Oncomine TCR Beta short-read assay. DNA came from CD4+ T cells after culture. MiXCR was run by TCRdb on the PCR reads, yielding one entry per CDR3 protein. Of under 20,000 distinct CDR3 sequences in the sample, 52% were seen once. This clonotype was counted a few times. The antigen is unknown.

V usage is TRBV28 and J usage is TRBJ2-7; 7 nucleotides align to TRBD2. Sample: CD4+ T cells from blood, cultured in vitro. The TCR originated in a human donor who had recovered from COVID-19. The CDR3 region has the DNA TGTGCCAGCAGTTTTTTTCGACTAGCCCGCTACGAGCAGTACTTC. Translation: CASSFFRLARYEQYF.